These 21 T cell receptor beta chains came from one sample sequenced in a study of yellow fever vaccine responses in identical twins. TCRdb processed the RT-PCR reads anew with MiXCR; each CDR3 protein has one entry. The sample contains about 2,200 distinct CDR3 sequences, about 8% of which appear only once. The sample here was T cells from blood (PBMCs), unsorted or a sorted subset (not recorded which), taken about 2 years after vaccination. The receptor set was obtained from a woman younger than 30 who received the yellow fever vaccine.

Within the sample, this clonotype is medium-sized. This rearrangement joins TRBV15 to TRBJ2-2; D gene unclear. The CDR3 runs 14 residues. V lost 0 bases, J lost 4 bases, and 6 bases lay in between. CDR1 and CDR2 (germline): LNHNV, YYDKDF (reference sequence). The DNA of the CDR3 is TGTGCCACCAGCAGAGATCCCGCCACCGGGGAGCTGTTTTTT. Translating it yields CATSRDPATGELFF.

The chain carries TRBV29-1 and TRBJ2-3, with 10 positions matching TRBD2. The V and J ends lost 4 bases and 4 bases, in that order; junction bases with no gene match: 8. Germline-derived CDR1 and CDR2 are SQVTM and ANQGSEA. The CDR3 loop spans 15 amino acids. The CDR3 DNA reads as TGCAGCGTTGGGGGTAGCGGGAGGCTGGCAGATACGCAGTATTTT. Translated: CSVGGSGRLADTQYF.

J is TRBJ1-2 and V is TRBV15; the D gene is possibly TRBD1 (5 bases). V was shortened by 0 bases and J by 2 bases, with 10 bases between the two germline ends. The CDR3 is 15 residues long. CDR1 and CDR2 (germline): LNHNV, YYDKDF (reference sequence). CDR3 in amino acids: CATSRDQWGNYGYTF. DNA of the CDR3: TGTGCCACCAGCAGAGATCAGTGGGGGAACTATGGCTACACCTTC.

This rearrangement joins TRBV6-7 to TRBJ2-3; 9 nucleotides line up with TRBD1. TRBV6-7 qualifies as an ORF whose function is uncertain. V dropped 6 bases and J dropped 2; count of bases not matched to a gene: 6. The CDR3 has 15 residues. The CDR3 DNA sequence: TGTGCCAGCAGCACAGGGGGCGGCTACACAGATACGCAGTATTTT. This codes for CASSTGGGYTDTQYF.

This clonotype was counted between two and nine times. The V gene is TRBV5-1, the J gene TRBJ2-7; 10 bases line up with TRBD1. CDR1 SGHRS and CDR2 YFSETQ come from the germline V gene. The CDR3 covers 15 residues. J gave up 2 bases and V 2 bases, and 4 bases lay outside the gene matches. This CDR3 reads CASSFGGTGAYEQYF. The CDR3 bases are TGCGCCAGCAGCTTTGGGGGGACAGGGGCCTACGAGCAGTACTTC.

In its sample, this clonotype ranks as medium-sized. The chain recombines TRBV5-5 with TRBJ2-7; no clear D gene. The CDR3 length is 15 residues. Looked up from germline, CDR1 is SGHKS and CDR2 is YYEKEE (reference sequence). The ends were cut back, 6 bases at V and 1 base at J, with 17 bases in the middle. CDR3 sequence: CASTPNRGSSYEQYF. The CDR3 DNA reads as TGTGCCAGCACCCCAAATAGAGGATCTTCCTACGAGCAGTACTTC.

The CDR3 sequence is CASSLAVGLYGYTF. CDR3 sequence (DNA): TGTGCCAGCAGCTTGGCTGTGGGACTCTATGGCTACACCTTC. This chain connects TRBV5-6 to TRBJ1-2, with D tentatively TRBD1 (5 bases). Trimming stripped 0 bases from V and 4 bases from J, with 10 bases between. The germline gives CDR1 SGHDT, CDR2 YYEEEE. This CDR3 spans 14 amino acids. The variable domain in full, with the rest retrieved from reference TRBV5-6 and TRBJ1-2, is DAGVTQSPTHLIKTRGQQVTLRCSPKSGHDTVSWYQQALGQGPQFIFQYYEEEERQRGNFPDRFSGHQFPNYSSELNVNALLLGDSALYLCASSLAVGLYGYTFGSGTRLTVV.

V is TRBV10-1 and J is TRBJ2-7, with D possibly being TRBD1 or TRBD2 (5 bases each). CDR1 is WNHNN, CDR2 SYGVQD, per germline (reference sequence). V was shortened by 0 bases and J by 6 bases, with 15 bases between the two germline ends. The CDR3 has 15 amino acids. The CDR3 DNA is TGCGCCAGCAGTGAGTCGTTTGGGGGTGCAGGCGAGCAGTACTTC. Residues: CASSESFGGAGEQYF.

The CDR3 DNA sequence: TGCGCCAGCAGCCCGGGACAGGAGGCCCGGGAAAACATTCAGTACTTC. Translation: CASSPGQEARENIQYF. The chain is built from TRBV5-1 and TRBJ2-4; TRBD1 matches 8 bases. This CDR3 is built from 16 residues. V trimming: 4 bases; J trimming: 5 bases; junction bases outside the gene matches: 11. Germline V gene data show CDR1 as SGHRS and CDR2 as YFSETQ.

This clonotype is termed medium-sized. In DNA, the CDR3 is TGTGCCAGCAGTTTAGAGCTGAGCGGGAGAACAGATACGCAGTATTTT. This codes for CASSLELSGRTDTQYF. The chain carries TRBV12-3 or TRBV12-4 and TRBJ2-3; TRBD2 aligns across 8 bases. The CDR3 extends over 16 amino acids. Germline trimming cut 1 base from V and 3 bases from J; bases unmatched to any gene: 6.

This clonotype was recorded a few times. The V call is TRBV4-1, the J call TRBJ2-5; possibly TRBD1 for D (5 bases). Germline V CDR1 and CDR2: MGHRA, YSYEKL. This CDR3 has 15 amino acids. The V and J ends lost 4 bases and 2 bases respectively, with 14 bases between them. CDR3 nucleotide sequence: TGCGCCAGCAGCCTGACAGTCATGGCTCAAGAGACCCAGTACTTC. This gives the protein CASSLTVMAQETQYF.

This clonotype is deemed medium-sized. This chain uses TRBV18 with TRBJ2-5; D is perhaps TRBD1 or TRBD2 (5 bases each). The V end lost 6 bases, the J end lost 4 bases, and 12 bases lay between the germline ends. This CDR3 has 13 amino acids. The V gene's germline CDR1 is KGHSH and CDR2 LQKENI. This CDR3 is CASSIRGGETQYF. CDR3 nucleotide sequence: TGTGCCAGCTCTATCCGTGGGGGAGAGACCCAGTACTTC.

The chain combines TRBV4-3 with TRBJ2-7, with a possible D match to TRBD1 (5 bases). Per the germline V gene, CDR1 is LGHNA and CDR2 is YSLEER. This CDR3 contains 15 residues. Trimming cost V 1 base and J 3 bases, with 13 bases left between them. Here the CDR3 reads CASSQVMQGGYEQYF. The DNA of the CDR3 is TGCGCCAGCAGCCAAGTCATGCAGGGCGGCTACGAGCAGTACTTC.

This clonotype was recorded a few times. V and J are TRBV7-3 and TRBJ2-3; 8 bases line up with TRBD1. J lost 11 bases, V lost 0 bases, and 4 bases had no gene match. The CDR3 loop spans 13 amino acids. From germline, CDR1 is SGHTA and CDR2 FQGTGA. CDR3 protein: CASSLTSGTGQYF. The CDR3 DNA sequence: TGTGCCAGCAGCTTAACCTCCGGGACAGGGCAGTATTTT.

By frequency in the sample, this clonotype is medium-sized. The chain links TRBV7-2 to TRBJ1-5; no clear D gene. This CDR3 has 15 residues. Germline V gene lookup returns CDR1 SGHTA and CDR2 FQGNSA. Trimming took 5 bases from V and 3 from J, leaving 14 bases between them. The CDR3 DNA follows: TGTGCCAGCAGCCCCGCAGATGGTACCAATCAGCCCCAGCATTTT. This translates into CASSPADGTNQPQHF.

This clonotype was counted between two and nine times. The CDR3 DNA is TGCGCCAGCAGCTCTGCGGCGGGACTAGGGGAGACCCAGTACTTC. It specifies CASSSAAGLGETQYF. This chain uses TRBV5-1 with TRBJ2-5; 8 bases line up with TRBD2. CDR3 length: 15 residues. Germline V gene sequence: CDR1 SGHRS, CDR2 YFSETQ. V lost 3 bases and J lost 5; bases outside the gene matches: 9.

This sequence joins TRBV10-1 and TRBJ2-2, with TRBD1 matching 7 bases. Germline V lookup: CDR1 WNHNN, CDR2 SYGVQD (reference sequence). The CDR3 is 15 amino acids. Trimming removed 2 bases from V and 4 bases from J; junction bases left unmatched: 4. Here the CDR3 DNA reads TGCGCCAGCAGTGAGGGACAGGTCGGCACCGGGGAGCTGTTTTTT. It specifies CASSEGQVGTGELFF.

This clonotype is deemed medium-sized. In DNA form, the CDR3 reads TGTGCCAGTAGCAAAGAGACCCAGTACTTC. Translation gives CASSKETQYF. This chain joins TRBV19 and TRBJ2-5; D gene uncertain. CDR3 length: 10 residues. Between the trimmed V and J ends, which lost 6 bases and 3 bases, there was a span of 2 bases. Germline-derived CDR1 and CDR2 are LNHDA and SQIVND (reference sequence).

The chain carries TRBV15 and TRBJ2-2, with D possibly matching TRBD1 (6 bases). The CDR3 has 14 residues. The ends were cut back, 3 bases at V and 4 bases at J, with 9 bases in the middle. Looked up from germline, CDR1 is LNHNV and CDR2 is YYDKDF (reference sequence). In nucleotides, the CDR3 is TGTGCCACCAGCAGCAACAGGGTCACCGGGGAGCTGTTTTTT. This codes for CATSSNRVTGELFF.

The chain carries TRBV6-1 and TRBJ2-3; D tentatively reads TRBD1 or TRBD2 (6 bases each). V lost 4 bases and J 11 bases, leaving 16 bases between the germline ends. The CDR3 contains 13 residues. Germline V gene data show CDR1 as MNHNS and CDR2 as SASEGT. DNA for the CDR3: TGTGCCAGCAGTGCATCTTTCGAGGGGGGGCAGTATTTT. This translates into CASSASFEGGQYF.

This clonotype is judged medium-sized. The chain combines TRBV7-2 with TRBJ2-4, with 8 bases fitting TRBD2. Germline trimming cut 5 bases from V and 1 base from J; bases unmatched to any gene: 7. In germline, CDR1 is SGHTA, CDR2 FQGNSA. CDR3 length: 16 amino acids. CDR3 amino acids: CASSKISGVAKNIQYF. CDR3 sequence (DNA): TGTGCCAGCAGCAAGATTAGCGGGGTTGCCAAAAACATTCAGTACTTC.